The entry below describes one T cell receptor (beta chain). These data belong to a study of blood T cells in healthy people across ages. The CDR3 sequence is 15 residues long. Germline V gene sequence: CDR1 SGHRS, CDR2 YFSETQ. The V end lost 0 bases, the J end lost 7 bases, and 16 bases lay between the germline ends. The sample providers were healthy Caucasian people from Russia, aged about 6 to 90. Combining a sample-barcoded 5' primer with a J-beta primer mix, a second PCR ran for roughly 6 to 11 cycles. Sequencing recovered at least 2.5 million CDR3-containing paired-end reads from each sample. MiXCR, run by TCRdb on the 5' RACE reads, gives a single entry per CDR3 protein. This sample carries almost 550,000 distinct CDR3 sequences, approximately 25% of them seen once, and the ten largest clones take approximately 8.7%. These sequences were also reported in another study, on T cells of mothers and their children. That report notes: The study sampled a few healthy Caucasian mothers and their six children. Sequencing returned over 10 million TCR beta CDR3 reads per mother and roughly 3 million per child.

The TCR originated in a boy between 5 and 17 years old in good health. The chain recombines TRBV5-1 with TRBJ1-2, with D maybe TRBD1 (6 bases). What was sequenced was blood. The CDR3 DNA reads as TGCGCCAGCAGCTTGGCCGCCAGGGGAGTTCTTGGCTACACCTTC. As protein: CASSLAARGVLGYTF.